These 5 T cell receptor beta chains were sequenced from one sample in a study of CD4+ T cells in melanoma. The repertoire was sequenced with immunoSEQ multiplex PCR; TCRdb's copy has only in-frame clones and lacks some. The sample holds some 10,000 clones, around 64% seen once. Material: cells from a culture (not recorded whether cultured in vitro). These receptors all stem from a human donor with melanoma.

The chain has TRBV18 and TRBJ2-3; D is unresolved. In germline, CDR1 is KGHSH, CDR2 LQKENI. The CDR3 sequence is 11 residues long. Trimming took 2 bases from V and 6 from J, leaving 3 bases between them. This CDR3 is CASSPDDTQYF. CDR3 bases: TGTGCCAGCTCACCAGACGATACGCAGTATTTT.

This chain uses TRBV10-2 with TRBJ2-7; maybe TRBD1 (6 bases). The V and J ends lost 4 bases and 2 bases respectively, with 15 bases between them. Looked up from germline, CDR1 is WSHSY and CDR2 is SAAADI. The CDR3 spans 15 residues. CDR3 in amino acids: CASSVQRGTPYEQYF. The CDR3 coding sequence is TGCGCCAGCAGTGTCCAGAGGGGGACACCCTACGAGCAGTACTTC.

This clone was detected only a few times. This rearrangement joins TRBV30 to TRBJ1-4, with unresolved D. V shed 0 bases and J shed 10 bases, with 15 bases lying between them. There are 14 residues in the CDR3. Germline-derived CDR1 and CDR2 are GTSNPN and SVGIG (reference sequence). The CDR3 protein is CAWSVPWQVGKLFF. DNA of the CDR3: TGTGCCTGGAGTGTACCATGGCAGGTGGGAAAACTGTTTTTT.

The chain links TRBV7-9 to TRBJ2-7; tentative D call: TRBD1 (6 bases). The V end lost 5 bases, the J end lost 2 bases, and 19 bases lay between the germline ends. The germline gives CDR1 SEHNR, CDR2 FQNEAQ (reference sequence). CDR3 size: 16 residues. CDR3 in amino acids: CASSLVIGTPTYEQYF. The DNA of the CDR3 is TGTGCCAGCAGCCTCGTAATCGGGACACCGACCTACGAGCAGTACTTC. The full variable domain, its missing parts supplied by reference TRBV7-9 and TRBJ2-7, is DTGVSQNPRHKITKRGQNVTFRCDPISEHNRLYWYRQTLGQGPEFLTYFQNEAQLEKSRLLSDRFSAERPKGSFSTLEIQRTEQGDSAMYLCASSLVIGTPTYEQYFGPGTRLTVT.

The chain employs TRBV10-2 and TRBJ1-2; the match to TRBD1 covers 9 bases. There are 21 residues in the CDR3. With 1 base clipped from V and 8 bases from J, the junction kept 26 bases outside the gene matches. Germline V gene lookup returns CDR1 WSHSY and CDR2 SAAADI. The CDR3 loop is CASSEFENPGQGPGRVRGYTF. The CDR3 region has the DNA TGCGCCAGCAGTGAGTTTGAGAATCCGGGACAGGGTCCGGGACGTGTTCGGGGCTACACCTTC.